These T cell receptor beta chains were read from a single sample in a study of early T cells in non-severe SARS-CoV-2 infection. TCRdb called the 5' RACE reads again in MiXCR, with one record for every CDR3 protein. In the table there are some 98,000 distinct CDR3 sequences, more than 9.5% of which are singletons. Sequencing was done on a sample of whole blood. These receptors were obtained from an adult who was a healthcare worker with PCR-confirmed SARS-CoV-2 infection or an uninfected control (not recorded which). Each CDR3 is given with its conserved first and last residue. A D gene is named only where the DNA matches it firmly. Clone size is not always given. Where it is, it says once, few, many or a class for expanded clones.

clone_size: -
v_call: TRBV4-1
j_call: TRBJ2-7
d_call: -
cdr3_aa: CASSQGPSETYEQYF
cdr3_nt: TGCGCCAGCAGCCAAGGTCCTAGCGAAACCTACGAGCAGTACTTC

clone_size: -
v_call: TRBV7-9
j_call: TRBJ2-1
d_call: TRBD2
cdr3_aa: CASSRRTSRGNEQFF
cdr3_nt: TGTGCCAGCAGCAGAAGGACTAGTCGGGGGAATGAGCAGTTCTTC

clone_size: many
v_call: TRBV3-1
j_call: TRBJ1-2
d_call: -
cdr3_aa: CASSRGAGDFDYGYTF
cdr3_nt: TGTGCCAGCAGCCGCGGGGCGGGGGACTTCGACTATGGCTACACCTTC

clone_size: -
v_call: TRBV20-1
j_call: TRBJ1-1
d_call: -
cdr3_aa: CSGDWGNTEAFF
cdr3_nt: TGCAGTGGGGATTGGGGGAACACTGAAGCTTTCTTT

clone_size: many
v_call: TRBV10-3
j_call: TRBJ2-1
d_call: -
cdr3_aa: CAISFATGNEQFF
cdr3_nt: TGTGCCATCAGTTTTGCTACCGGTAATGAGCAGTTCTTC

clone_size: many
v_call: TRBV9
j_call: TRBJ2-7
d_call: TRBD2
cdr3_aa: CASSPHPSSGSTQREQYF
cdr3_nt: TGTGCCAGCAGCCCACACCCATCAAGCGGGAGTACCCAGCGGGAGCAGTACTTC

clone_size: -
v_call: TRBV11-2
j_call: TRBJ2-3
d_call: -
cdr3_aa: CASVTQGIRTDTQYF
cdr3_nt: TGTGCCAGCGTCACGCAGGGCATCCGGACAGATACGCAGTATTTT

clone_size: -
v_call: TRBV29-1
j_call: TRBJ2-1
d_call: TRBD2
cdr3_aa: CSVVGRLAGGRDEQFF
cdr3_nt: TGCAGCGTTGTGGGTAGACTAGCGGGAGGCCGGGATGAGCAGTTCTTC

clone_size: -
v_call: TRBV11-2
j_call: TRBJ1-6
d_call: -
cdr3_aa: CASSAGPRGINSPLHF
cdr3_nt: TGTGCCAGCAGCGCGGGCCCCAGGGGAATAAATTCACCCCTCCACTTT

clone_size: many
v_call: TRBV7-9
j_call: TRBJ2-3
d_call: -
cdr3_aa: CASSSPDTDTQYF
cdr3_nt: TGTGCCAGCAGTTCCCCCGACACAGATACGCAGTATTTT

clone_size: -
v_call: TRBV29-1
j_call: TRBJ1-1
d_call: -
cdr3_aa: CSVEGQTDTEAFF
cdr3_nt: TGCAGCGTTGAGGGTCAGACTGACACTGAAGCTTTCTTT

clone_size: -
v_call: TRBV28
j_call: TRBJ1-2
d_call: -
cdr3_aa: CASSLAHNYGYTF
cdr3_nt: TGTGCCAGCAGTTTAGCCCACAACTATGGCTACACCTTC

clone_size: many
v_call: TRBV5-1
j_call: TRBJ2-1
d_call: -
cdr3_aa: CASSLSPGSPYNEQFF
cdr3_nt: TGCGCCAGCAGCCTCTCCCCGGGGAGCCCCTACAATGAGCAGTTCTTC

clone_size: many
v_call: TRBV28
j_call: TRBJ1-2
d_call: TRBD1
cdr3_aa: CASSSPGTGVPVYGYTF
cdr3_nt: TGTGCCAGCAGTTCACCCGGGACAGGGGTCCCCGTCTATGGCTACACCTTC

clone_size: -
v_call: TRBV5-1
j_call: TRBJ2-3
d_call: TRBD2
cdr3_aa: CASWFSGRRDTQYF
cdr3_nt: TGCGCCAGCTGGTTTAGCGGGAGGAGAGATACGCAGTATTTT

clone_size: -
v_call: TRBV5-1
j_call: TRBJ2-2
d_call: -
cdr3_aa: CASSFLRLGTGELFF
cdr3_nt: TGCGCCAGCAGCTTTTTGCGCCTGGGGACCGGGGAGCTGTTTTTT

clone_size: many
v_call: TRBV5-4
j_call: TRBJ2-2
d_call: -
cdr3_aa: CASSLSGGGTGELFF
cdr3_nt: TGTGCCAGCAGCTTGTCAGGGGGGGGCACCGGGGAGCTGTTTTTT

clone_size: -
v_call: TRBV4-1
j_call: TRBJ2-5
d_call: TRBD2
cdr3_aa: CASSQYSGRNQETQYF
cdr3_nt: TGCGCCAGCAGCCAATATAGCGGGAGGAACCAAGAGACCCAGTACTTC

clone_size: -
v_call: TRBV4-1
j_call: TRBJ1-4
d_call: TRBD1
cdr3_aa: CASSQDGQGGEKLFF
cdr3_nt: TGCGCCAGCAGCCAAGATGGACAGGGAGGGGAAAAACTGTTTTTT

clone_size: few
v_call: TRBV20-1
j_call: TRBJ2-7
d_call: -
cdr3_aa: CSARPGRTAHF
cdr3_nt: TGCAGTGCTAGGCCGGGACGGACTGCGCACTTC

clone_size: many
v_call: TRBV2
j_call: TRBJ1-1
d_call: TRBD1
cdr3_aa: CASSEVTGETEAFF
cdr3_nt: TGTGCCAGCAGTGAAGTGACAGGGGAAACTGAAGCTTTCTTT

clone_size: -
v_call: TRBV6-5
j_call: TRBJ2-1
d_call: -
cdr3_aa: CASSYSGSHNEQFF
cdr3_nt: TGTGCCAGCAGTTACTCGGGGAGTCACAATGAGCAGTTCTTC

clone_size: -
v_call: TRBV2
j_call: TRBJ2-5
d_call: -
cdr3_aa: CASSEAGYQYF
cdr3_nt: TGTGCCAGCAGTGAAGCGGGGTATCAGTACTTC

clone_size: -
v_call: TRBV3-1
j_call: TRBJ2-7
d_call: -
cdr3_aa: CASSQVVGSYEQYF
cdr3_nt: TGTGCCAGCAGCCAGGTTGTCGGCTCCTACGAGCAGTACTTC

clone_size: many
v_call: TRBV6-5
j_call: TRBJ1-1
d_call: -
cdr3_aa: CASSYEYSRANTEAFF
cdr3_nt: TGTGCCAGCAGCTACGAGTACTCCCGAGCCAACACTGAAGCTTTCTTT

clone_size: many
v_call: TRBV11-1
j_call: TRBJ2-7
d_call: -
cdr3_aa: CASSLSAGVSYEQYF
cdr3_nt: TGTGCCAGCAGCTTATCGGCCGGAGTCTCCTACGAGCAGTACTTC

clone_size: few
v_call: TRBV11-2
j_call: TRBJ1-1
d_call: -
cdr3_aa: CASCGLRSTEAFF
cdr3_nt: TGTGCCAGCTGCGGGCTGCGGAGTACTGAAGCTTTCTTT

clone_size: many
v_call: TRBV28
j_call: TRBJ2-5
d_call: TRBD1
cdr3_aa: CASSFSTGTGYQETQYF
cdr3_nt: TGTGCCAGCAGTTTTTCTACCGGGACAGGGTACCAAGAGACCCAGTACTTC

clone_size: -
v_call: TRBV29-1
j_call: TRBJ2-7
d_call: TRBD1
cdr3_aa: CSVQQGSEQYF
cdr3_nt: TGCAGCGTACAACAGGGGTCCGAGCAGTACTTC

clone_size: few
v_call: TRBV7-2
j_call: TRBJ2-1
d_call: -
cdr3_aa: CASSLAEGGYNEQFF
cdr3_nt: TGTGCCAGCAGCTTAGCAGAAGGGGGCTACAATGAGCAGTTCTTC

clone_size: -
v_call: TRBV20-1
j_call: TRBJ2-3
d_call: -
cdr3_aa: CSAIGPPSDTQYF
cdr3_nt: TGCAGTGCTATTGGGCCGCCCTCAGATACGCAGTATTTT

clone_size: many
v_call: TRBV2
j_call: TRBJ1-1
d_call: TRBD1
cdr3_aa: CASSEIRGQREAFF
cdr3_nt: TGTGCCAGCAGCGAAATCAGGGGGCAGAGGGAAGCTTTCTTT

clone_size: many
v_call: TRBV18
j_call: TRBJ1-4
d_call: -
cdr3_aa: CASSRGTAPDEKLFF
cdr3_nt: TGTGCCAGCTCACGAGGGACTGCGCCGGACGAAAAACTGTTTTTT

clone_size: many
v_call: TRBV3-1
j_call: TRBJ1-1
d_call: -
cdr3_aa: CASSQGGLNTEAFF
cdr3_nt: TGTGCCAGCAGTCAAGGGGGATTGAACACTGAAGCTTTCTTT

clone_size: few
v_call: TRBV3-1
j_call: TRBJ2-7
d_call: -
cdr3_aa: CASSPVLQGMYEQYF
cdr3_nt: TGTGCCAGCAGCCCCGTACTACAGGGTATGTACGAGCAGTACTTC

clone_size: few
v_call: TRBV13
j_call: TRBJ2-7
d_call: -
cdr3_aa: CASSLRSGYEQYF
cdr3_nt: TGTGCCAGCAGCTTACGATCCGGCTACGAGCAGTACTTC

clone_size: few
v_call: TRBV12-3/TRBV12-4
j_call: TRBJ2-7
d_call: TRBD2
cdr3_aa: CASSSLAGLARREQYF
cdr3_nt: TGTGCCAGCAGTTCCCTCGCGGGACTAGCGCGGAGGGAGCAGTACTTC